The clone carrying this T cell receptor (beta chain) has only a few counts. Its antigen remains unidentified. This sample is part of a study of beta chain features in type 1 diabetes. Points from the study as a whole: Over-representation of high TCR-expressing cells was a possible consequence of cDNA sequencing.

Every bit of the isolated RNA underwent reverse transcription, so sequencing read expressed TCRB transcripts. Reads from naive, central memory and regulatory T cell samples averaged roughly 3.3 million. Using immunoSEQ multiplex PCR, the repertoire was profiled, and TCRdb retains in-frame clones only, with some absent. Found here are about 250,000 clones, roughly 13% of them singletons; the top ten hold around 0.03%. The sequenced sample consisted of naive CD4+ T cells from blood. The TCR comes from a woman aged 40 to 49 in good health.

The DNA for the CDR3 is TGTGCCAGCAGTGAAGCGCTTGGCAGGGGGAGCACTGAAGCTTTCTTT. It codes for CASSEALGRGSTEAFF. This chain links TRBV2 with TRBJ1-1; 7 nucleotides align to TRBD1. Germline loops: CDR1 SNHLY, CDR2 FYNNEI. This CDR3 contains 16 residues. J gave up 4 bases and V 0 bases, and 8 bases lay outside the gene matches.